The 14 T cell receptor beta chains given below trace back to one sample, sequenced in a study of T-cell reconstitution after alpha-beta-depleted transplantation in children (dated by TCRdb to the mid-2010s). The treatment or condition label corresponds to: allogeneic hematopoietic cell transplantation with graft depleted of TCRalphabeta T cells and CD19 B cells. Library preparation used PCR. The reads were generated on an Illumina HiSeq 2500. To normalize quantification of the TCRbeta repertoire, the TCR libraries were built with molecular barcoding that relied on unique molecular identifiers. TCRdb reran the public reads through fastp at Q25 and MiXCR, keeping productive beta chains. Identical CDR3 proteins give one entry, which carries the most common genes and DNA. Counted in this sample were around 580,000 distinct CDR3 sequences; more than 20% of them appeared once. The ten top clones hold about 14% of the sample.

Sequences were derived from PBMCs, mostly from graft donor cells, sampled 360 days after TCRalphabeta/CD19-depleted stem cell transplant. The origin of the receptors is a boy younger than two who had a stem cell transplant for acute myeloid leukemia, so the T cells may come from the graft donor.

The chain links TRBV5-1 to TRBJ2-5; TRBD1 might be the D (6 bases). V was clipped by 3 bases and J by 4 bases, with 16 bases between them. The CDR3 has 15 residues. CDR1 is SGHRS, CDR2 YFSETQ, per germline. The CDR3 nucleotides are TGCGCCAGCAGCTCTTACACAGGGCCTGGAGAGACCCAGTACTTC. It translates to CASSSYTGPGETQYF.

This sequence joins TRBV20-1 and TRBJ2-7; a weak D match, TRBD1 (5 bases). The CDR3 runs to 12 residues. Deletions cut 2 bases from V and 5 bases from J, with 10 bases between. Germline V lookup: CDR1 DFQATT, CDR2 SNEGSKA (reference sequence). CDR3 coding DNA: TGCAGTGCTAGACCTCTGGGGCACGAGCAGTACTTC. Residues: CSARPLGHEQYF.

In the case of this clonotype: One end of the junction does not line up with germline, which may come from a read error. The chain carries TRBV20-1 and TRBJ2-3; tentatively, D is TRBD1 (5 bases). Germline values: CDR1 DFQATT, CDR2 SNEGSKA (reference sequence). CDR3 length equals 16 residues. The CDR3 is CNARGDVGTFTDTQYF. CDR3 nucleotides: TGCAATGCTAGGGGTGATGTGGGTACTTTCACAGATACGCAGTATTTT.

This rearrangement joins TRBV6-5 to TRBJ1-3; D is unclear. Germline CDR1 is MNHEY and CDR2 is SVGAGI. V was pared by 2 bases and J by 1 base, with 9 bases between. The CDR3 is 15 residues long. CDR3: CASSYGRKSGNTIYF. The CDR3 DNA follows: TGTGCCAGCAGTTACGGCAGGAAATCTGGAAACACCATATATTTT.

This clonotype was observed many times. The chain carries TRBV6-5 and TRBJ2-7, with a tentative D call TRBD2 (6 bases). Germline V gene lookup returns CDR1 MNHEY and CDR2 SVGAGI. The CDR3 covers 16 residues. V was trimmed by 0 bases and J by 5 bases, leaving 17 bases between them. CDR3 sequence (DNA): TGTGCCAGCAGTTACTCTGCGTGGCGGGGTACCCACGAGCAGTACTTC. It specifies CASSYSAWRGTHEQYF.

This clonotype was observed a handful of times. The CDR3 region has the DNA TGCGCCACCAGATCCGCGGGGGCTCTCACAGATACGCAGTATTTT. It specifies CATRSAGALTDTQYF. V usage is TRBV5-1 and J usage is TRBJ2-3, with TRBD2 as a possible D gene (7 bases). Trimming left V 9 bases short and J 2 bases short, with 19 bases between. The CDR3 spans 15 residues. Germline V lookup: CDR1 SGHRS, CDR2 YFSETQ.

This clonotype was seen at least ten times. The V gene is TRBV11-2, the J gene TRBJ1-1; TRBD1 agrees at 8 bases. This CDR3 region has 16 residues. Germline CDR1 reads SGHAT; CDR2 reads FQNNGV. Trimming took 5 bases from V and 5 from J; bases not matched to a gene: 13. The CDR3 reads CASSTRQGRGRTEAFF. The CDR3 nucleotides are TGTGCCAGCAGCACCCGACAGGGGAGGGGTAGAACTGAAGCTTTCTTT.

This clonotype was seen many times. CDR3 in DNA: TGCGCCAGCAGCCAAGAGGACAGGCCTCCTAACTATGGCTACACCTTC. Its protein is CASSQEDRPPNYGYTF. This chain links TRBV4-1 with TRBJ1-2; 7 nucleotides agree with TRBD1. CDR3 length equals 16 residues. The trim removed 0 bases at V and 0 bases at J, leaving 4 bases unmatched. Looked up from germline, CDR1 is MGHRA and CDR2 is YSYEKL.

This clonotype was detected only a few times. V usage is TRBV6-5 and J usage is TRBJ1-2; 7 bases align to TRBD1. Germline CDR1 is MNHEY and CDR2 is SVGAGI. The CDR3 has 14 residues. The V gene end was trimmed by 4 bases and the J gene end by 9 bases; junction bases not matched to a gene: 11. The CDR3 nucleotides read TGTGCCAGCAGTTTTGAGGCCTACAGGGGCAGCTACACCTTC. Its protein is CASSFEAYRGSYTF.

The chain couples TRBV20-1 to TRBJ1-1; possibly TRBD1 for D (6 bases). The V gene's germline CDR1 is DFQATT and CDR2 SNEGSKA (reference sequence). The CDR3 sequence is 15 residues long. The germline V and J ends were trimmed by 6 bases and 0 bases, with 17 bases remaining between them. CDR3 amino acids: CSAPIGGALNTEAFF. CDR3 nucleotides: TGCAGTGCCCCGATTGGGGGGGCCCTGAACACTGAAGCTTTCTTT.

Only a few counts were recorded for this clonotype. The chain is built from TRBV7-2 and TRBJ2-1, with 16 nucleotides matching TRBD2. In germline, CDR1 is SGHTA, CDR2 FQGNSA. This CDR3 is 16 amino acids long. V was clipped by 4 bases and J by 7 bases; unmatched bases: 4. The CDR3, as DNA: TGTGCCAGCAGCTCCCCGGGACTAGCGGGGGGGAATGAGCAGTTCTTC. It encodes CASSSPGLAGGNEQFF.

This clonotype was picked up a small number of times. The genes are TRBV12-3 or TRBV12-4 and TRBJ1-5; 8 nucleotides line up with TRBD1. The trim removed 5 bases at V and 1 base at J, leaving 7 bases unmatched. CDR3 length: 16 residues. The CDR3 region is CASSHQGAMSNQPQHF. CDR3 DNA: TGTGCCAGCAGTCACCAGGGGGCTATGAGCAATCAGCCCCAGCATTTT.

CDR3 nucleotide sequence: TGTGCCAGCAGTCTCTCCGACAGGGTCTATGGCTACACCTTC. Amino acid sequence: CASSLSDRVYGYTF. This chain links TRBV12-3 or TRBV12-4 with TRBJ1-2; 7 bases match TRBD1. The CDR3 has 14 amino acids. After removal of 5 bases from V and 4 bases from J, the junction contained 7 bases not matched to a gene.

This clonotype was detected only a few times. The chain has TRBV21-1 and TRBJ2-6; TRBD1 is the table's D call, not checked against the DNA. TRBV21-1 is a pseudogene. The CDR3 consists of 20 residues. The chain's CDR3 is CASSKKVGKDSPWGANVLTF. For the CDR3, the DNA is TGTGCCAGCAGCAAGAAGGTTGGTAAGGACAGCCCGTGGGGGGCCAACGTCCTGACTTTC.